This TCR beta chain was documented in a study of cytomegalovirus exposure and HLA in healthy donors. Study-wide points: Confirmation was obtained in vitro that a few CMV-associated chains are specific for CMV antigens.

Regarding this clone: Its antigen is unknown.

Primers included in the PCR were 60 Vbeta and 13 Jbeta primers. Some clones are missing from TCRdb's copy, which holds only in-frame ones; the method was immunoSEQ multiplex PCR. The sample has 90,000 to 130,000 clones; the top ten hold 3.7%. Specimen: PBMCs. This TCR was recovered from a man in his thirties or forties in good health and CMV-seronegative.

CDR3 residues: CASSDAGAGNTIYF. As DNA, the CDR3 is TGTGCCAGCAGTGATGCAGGGGCTGGAAACACCATATATTTT. The chain combines TRBV6-1 with TRBJ1-3; a possible D gene is TRBD1 (6 bases). The V and J ends lost 3 bases and 2 bases respectively, with 8 bases between them. Germline V lookup: CDR1 MNHNS, CDR2 SASEGT. This CDR3 comprises 14 residues.